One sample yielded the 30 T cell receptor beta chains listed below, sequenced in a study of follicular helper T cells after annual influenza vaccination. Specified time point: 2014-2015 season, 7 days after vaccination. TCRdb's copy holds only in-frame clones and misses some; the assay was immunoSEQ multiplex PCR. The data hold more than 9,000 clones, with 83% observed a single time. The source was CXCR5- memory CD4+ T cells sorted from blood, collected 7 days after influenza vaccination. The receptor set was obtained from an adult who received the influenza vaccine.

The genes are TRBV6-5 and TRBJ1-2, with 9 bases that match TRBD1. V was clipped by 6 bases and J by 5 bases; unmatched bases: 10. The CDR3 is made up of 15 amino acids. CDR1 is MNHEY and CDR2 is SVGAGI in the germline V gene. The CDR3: CASRSPGTGKYGYTF. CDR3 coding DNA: TGTGCCAGCAGATCCCCCGGGACAGGGAAATATGGCTACACCTTC.

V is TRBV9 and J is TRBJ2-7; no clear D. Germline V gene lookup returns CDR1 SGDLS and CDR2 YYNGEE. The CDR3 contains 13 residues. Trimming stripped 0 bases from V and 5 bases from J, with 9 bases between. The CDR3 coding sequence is TGTGCCAGCAGCGTAGGGCAGGTCAACGAGCAGTACTTC. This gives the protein CASSVGQVNEQYF.

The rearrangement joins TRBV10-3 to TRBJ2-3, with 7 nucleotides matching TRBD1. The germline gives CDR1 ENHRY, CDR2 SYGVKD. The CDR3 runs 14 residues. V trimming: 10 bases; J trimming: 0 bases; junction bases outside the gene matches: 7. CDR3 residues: CASNRDSSTDTQYF. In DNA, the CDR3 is TGTGCCAGCAACCGGGACAGCAGCACAGATACGCAGTATTTT.

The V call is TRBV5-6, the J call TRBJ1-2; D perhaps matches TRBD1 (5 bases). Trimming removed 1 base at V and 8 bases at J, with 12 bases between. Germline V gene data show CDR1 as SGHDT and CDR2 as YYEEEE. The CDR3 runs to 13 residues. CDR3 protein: CASSLFGGWGYTF. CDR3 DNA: TGTGCCAGCAGCTTGTTCGGGGGATGGGGCTACACCTTC.

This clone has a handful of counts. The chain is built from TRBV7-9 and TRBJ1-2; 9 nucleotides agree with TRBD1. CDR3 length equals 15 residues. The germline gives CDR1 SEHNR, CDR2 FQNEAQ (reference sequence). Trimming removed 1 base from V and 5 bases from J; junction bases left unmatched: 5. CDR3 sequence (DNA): TGTGCCAGCAGCTTAGGGGGACAGGGCTGGTATGGCTACACCTTC. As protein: CASSLGGQGWYGYTF.

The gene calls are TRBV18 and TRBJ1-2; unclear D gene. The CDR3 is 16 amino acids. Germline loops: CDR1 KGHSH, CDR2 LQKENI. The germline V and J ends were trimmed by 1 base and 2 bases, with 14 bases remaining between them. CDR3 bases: TGTGCCAGCTCACCACAGGGTGAAGTGGGGAACTATGGCTACACCTTC. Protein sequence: CASSPQGEVGNYGYTF.

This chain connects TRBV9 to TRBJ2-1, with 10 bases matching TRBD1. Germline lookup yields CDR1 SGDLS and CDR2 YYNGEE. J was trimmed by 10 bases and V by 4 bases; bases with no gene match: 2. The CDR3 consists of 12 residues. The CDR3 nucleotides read TGTGCCAGCAGCTCGACAGGGGGCGAGCAGTTCTTC. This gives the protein CASSSTGGEQFF.

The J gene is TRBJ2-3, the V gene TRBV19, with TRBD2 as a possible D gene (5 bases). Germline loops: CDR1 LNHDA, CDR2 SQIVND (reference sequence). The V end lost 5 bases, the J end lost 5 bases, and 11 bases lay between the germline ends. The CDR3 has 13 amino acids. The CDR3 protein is CASSRTGIDTQYF. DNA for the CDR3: TGTGCCAGTAGTCGTACGGGGATAGATACGCAGTATTTT.

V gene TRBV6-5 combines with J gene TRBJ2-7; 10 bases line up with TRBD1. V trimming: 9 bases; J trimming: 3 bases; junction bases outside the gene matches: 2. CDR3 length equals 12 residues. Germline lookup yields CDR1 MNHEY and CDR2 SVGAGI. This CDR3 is CASWTGGYEQYF. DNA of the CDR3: TGTGCCAGTTGGACAGGGGGCTACGAGCAGTACTTC.

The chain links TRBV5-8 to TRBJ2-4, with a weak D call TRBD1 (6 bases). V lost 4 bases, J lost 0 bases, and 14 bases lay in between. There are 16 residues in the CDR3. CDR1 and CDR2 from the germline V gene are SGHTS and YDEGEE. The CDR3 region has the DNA TGTGCCAGCAGCGAAGGACAGCGCCTAGCCAAAAACATTCAGTACTTC. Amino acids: CASSEGQRLAKNIQYF.

CDR3 DNA sequence: TGCGCCAGCAGCTTACAGGGGGGCGAGGATTATGGCTACACCTTC. As protein: CASSLQGGEDYGYTF. The rearrangement uses TRBV5-1 and TRBJ1-2; TRBD1 agrees at 8 bases. This CDR3 has 15 residues. Trimming at V came to 2 bases and at J to 5 bases, leaving 8 bases not matched to a gene. Germline-derived CDR1 and CDR2 are SGHRS and YFSETQ.

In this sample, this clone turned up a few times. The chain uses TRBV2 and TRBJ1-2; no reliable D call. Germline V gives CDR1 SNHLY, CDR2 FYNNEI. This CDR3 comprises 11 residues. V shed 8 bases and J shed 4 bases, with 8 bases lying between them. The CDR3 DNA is TGTGCCAGCCCCAGAACCTATGGCTACACCTTC. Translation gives CASPRTYGYTF.

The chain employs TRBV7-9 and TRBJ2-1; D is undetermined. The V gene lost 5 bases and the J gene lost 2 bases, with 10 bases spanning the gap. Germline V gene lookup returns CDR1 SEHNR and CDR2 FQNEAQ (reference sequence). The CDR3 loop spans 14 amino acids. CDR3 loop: CASSNRATYNEQFF. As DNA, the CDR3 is TGTGCCAGCAGCAACCGGGCCACCTACAATGAGCAGTTCTTC.

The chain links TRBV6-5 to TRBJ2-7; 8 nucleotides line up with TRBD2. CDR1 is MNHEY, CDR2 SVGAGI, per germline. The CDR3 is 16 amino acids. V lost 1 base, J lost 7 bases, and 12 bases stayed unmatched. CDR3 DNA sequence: TGTGCCAGCAGTTACTTAAGAGCGGGGGCTGCGGGGGAGCAGTACTTC. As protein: CASSYLRAGAAGEQYF.

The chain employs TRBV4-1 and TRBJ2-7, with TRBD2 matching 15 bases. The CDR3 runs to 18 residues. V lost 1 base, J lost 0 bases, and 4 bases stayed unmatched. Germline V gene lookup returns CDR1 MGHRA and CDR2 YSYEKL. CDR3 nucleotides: TGCGCCAGCAGCCAAGGGACTAGCGGGGGGGGGAGCTCCTACGAGCAGTACTTC. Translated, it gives CASSQGTSGGGSSYEQYF.

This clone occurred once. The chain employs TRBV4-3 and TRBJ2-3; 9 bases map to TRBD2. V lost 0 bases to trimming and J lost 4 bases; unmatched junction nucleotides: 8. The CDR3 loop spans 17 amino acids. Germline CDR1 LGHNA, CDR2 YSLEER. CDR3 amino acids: CASSQDQAGGLADTQYF. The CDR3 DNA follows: TGCGCCAGCAGCCAAGATCAGGCGGGGGGGCTGGCAGATACGCAGTATTTT.

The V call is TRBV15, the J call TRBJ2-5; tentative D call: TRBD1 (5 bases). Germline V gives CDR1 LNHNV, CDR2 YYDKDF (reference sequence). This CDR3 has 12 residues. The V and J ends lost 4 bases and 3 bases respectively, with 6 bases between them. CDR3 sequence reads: CATSKQEETQYF. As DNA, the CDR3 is TGTGCCACCAGCAAACAGGAAGAGACCCAGTACTTC. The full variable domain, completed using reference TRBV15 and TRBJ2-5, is DAMVIQNPRYQVTQFGKPVTLSCSQTLNHNVMYWYQQKSSQAPKLLFHYYDKDFNNEADTPDNFQSRRPNTSFCFLDIRSPGLGDTAMYLCATSKQEETQYFGPGTRLLVL.

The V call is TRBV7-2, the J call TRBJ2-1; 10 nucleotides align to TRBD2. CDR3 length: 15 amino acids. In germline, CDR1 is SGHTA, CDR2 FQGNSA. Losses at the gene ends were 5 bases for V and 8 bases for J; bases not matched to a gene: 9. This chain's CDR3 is CASSASGGASYEQFF. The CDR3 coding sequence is TGTGCCAGCAGCGCGAGCGGGGGGGCCTCTTATGAGCAGTTCTTC.

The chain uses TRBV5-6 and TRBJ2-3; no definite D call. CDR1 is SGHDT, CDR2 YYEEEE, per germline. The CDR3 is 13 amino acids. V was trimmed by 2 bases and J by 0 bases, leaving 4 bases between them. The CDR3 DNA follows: TGTGCCAGCAGCTTAGACAGCACAGATACGCAGTATTTT. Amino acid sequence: CASSLDSTDTQYF.

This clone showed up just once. The CDR3 sequence is CATRGGNVAVFYSPLHF. The CDR3 DNA reads as TGTGCCACCCGGGGGGGGAACGTAGCCGTATTTTATTCACCCCTCCACTTT. V gene TRBV15 combines with J gene TRBJ1-6, with a weak D call TRBD1 (5 bases). CDR1 is LNHNV and CDR2 is YYDKDF in the germline V gene (reference sequence). The V gene lost 8 bases and the J gene lost 8 bases, with 25 bases spanning the gap. The CDR3 sequence is 17 residues long.

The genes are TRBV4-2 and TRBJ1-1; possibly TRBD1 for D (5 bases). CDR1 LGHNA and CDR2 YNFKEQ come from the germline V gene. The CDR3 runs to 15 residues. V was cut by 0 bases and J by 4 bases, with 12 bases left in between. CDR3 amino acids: CASSQDYYGGTEAFF. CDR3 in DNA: TGTGCCAGCAGCCAAGATTATTATGGGGGCACTGAAGCTTTCTTT.

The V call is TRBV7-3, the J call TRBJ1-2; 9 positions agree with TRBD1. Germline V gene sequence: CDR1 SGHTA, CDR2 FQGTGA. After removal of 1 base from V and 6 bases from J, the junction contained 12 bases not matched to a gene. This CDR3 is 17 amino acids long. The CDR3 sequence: CASSLRARDRAPHGYTF. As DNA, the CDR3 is TGTGCCAGCAGCTTAAGGGCCCGGGACAGGGCCCCCCATGGCTACACCTTC.

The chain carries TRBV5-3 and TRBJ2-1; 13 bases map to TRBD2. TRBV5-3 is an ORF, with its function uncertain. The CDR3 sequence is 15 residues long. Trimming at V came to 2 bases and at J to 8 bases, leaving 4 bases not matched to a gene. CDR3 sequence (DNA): TGTGCCAGAAGCTTCCGGACTAGCGGGGGCCATGAGCAGTTCTTC. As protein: CARSFRTSGGHEQFF.

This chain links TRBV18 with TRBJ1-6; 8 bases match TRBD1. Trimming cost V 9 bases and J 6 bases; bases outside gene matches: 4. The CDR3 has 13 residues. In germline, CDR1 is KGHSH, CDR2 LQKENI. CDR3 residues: CASQQGGNSPLHF. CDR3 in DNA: TGTGCCAGTCAACAGGGGGGTAATTCACCCCTCCACTTT. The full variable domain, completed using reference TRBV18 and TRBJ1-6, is NAGVMQNPRHLVRRRGQEARLRCSPMKGHSHVYWYRQLPEEGLKFMVYLQKENIIDESGMPKERFSAEFPKEGPSILRIQQVVRGDSAAYFCASQQGGNSPLHFGNGTRLTVT.

In DNA form, the CDR3 reads TGTGCCAGCAGCCCAGGGACTTTACTACGGACAGATACGCAGTATTTT. Encoded protein: CASSPGTLLRTDTQYF. This chain uses TRBV7-9 with TRBJ2-3; perhaps TRBD2 as D (6 bases). The germline V gene encodes CDR1 SEHNR and CDR2 FQNEAQ (reference sequence). Trimming shortened V by 5 bases and J by 3 bases, and 18 bases separated the two germline ends. CDR3 length: 16 amino acids.

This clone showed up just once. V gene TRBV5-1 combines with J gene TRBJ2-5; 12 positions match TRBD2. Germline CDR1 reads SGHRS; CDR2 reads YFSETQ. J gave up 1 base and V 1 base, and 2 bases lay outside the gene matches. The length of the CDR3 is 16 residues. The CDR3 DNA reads TGCGCCAGCAGCTTGTTACTAGCGGGGGGCCAAGAGACCCAGTACTTC. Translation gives CASSLLLAGGQETQYF.

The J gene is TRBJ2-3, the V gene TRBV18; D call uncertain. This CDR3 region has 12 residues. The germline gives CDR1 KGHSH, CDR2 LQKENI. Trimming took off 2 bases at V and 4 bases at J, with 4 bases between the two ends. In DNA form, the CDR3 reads TGTGCCAGCTCACCATACGCAGATACGCAGTATTTT. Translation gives CASSPYADTQYF.

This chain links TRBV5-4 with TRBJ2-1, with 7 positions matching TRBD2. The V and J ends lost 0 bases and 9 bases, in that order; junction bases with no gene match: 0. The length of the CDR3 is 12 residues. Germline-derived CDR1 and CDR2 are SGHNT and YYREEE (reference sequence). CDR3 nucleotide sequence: TGTGCCAGCAGCTTGGAGCGGGGTGAGCAGTTCTTC. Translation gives CASSLERGEQFF.

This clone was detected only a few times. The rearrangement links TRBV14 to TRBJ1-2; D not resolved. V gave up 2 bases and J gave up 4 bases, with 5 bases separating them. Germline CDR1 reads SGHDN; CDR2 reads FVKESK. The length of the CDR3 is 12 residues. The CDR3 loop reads CASSQNPYGYTF. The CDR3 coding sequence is TGTGCCAGCAGCCAAAACCCCTATGGCTACACCTTC.

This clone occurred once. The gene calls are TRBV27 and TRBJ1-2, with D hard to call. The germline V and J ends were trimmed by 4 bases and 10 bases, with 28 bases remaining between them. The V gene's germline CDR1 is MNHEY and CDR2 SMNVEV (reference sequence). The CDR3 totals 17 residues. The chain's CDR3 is CASSSALPKSPFSVYTF. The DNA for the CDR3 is TGTGCCAGCAGTTCGGCCCTCCCCAAGTCGCCCTTCTCCGTCTACACCTTC.